These 4 T cell receptor beta chains were all obtained from the same sample, sequenced in a study of immune heterogeneity within non-small cell lung tumors. Multiplex PCR amplified TCR beta CDR3 with 32 V and 13 J primers. TCRdb redid the calling of the multiplex PCR reads with MiXCR, one entry per CDR3 protein. The sample lists some 3,200 distinct CDR3 sequences, approximately 51% seen once, with roughly 11% in the top ten. Bulk tumor genomic DNA constituted the template, at roughly 660 ng per sample. Every primary tumor yielded several biopsies, spaced far apart, that were taken during surgery. The patients were newly diagnosed with non-small cell lung cancer, had not been treated, and had curative surgery. Sample: lung tumor tissue. All receptors come from a man in his 70s with non-small cell lung cancer.

The chain is built from TRBV28 and TRBJ1-1; 9 positions agree with TRBD1. Germline values: CDR1 MDHEN, CDR2 SYDVKM. This CDR3 contains 14 residues. V lost 2 bases and J lost 7; bases outside the gene matches: 5. The CDR3 nucleotides are TGTGCCAGCAGTTTAACAGGGGGCATTGTTGAAGCTTTCTTT. It codes for CASSLTGGIVEAFF.

The chain is built from TRBV7-9 and TRBJ1-1, with D possibly matching TRBD1 (6 bases). Germline V lookup: CDR1 SEHNR, CDR2 FQNEAQ (reference sequence). Trimming took 5 bases from V and 5 from J, leaving 18 bases between them. CDR3 length: 15 amino acids. CDR3 nucleotides: TGTGCCAGCAGCCCGTGGGGGGGCACAGATACTGAAGCTTTCTTT. This codes for CASSPWGGTDTEAFF.

In its sample, this clonotype was seen a few times. The chain employs TRBV18 and TRBJ1-2, with unresolved D. Germline CDR1 is KGHSH and CDR2 is LQKENI. This CDR3 contains 15 residues. With 4 bases removed from V and 1 base from J, the gap between germline ends came to 13 bases. The CDR3 sequence: CASSQEGSFNYGYTF. In DNA, the CDR3 is TGTGCCAGCTCACAAGAGGGCAGCTTTAACTATGGCTACACCTTC.

This chain joins TRBV6-1 and TRBJ1-2, with 11 bases that match TRBD1. Germline values: CDR1 MNHNS, CDR2 SASEGT. V shed 5 bases and J 2 bases; nucleotides not matched to a gene: 4. The CDR3 has 15 residues. This CDR3 is CASSLDRGRNYGYTF. CDR3 bases: TGTGCCAGCAGTCTGGACAGGGGGCGGAACTATGGCTACACCTTC.